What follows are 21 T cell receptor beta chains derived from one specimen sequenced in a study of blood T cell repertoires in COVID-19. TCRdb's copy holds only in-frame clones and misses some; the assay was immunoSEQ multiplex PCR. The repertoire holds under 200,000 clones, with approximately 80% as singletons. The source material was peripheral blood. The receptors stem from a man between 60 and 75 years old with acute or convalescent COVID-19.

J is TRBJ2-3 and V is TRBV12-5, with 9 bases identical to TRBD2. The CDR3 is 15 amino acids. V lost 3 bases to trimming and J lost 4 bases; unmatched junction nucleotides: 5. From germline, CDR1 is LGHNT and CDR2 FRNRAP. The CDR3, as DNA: TGTGCTAGTGGTTTAGGCGGGGGGGAATCAGATACGCAGTATTTT. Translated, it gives CASGLGGGESDTQYF.

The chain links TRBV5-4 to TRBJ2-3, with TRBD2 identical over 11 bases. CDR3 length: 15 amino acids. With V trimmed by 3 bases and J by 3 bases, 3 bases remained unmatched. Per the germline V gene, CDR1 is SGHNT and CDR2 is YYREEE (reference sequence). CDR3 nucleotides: TGTGCCAGCAGCTCTAGCGGGGGGCTGACAGATACGCAGTATTTT. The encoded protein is CASSSSGGLTDTQYF.

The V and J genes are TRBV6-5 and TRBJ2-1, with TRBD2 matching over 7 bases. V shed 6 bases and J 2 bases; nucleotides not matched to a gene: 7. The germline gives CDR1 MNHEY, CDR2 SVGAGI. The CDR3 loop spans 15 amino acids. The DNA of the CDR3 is TGTGCCAGCAGAGGAGCGGGGATCACCTACAATGAGCAGTTCTTC. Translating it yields CASRGAGITYNEQFF.

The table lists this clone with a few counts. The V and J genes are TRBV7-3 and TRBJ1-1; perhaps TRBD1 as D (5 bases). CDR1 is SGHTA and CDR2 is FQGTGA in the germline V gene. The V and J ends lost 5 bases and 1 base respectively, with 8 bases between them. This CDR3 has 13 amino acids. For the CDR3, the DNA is TGTGCCAGCAGCAATACAGGGAACACTGAAGCTTTCTTT. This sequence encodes CASSNTGNTEAFF.

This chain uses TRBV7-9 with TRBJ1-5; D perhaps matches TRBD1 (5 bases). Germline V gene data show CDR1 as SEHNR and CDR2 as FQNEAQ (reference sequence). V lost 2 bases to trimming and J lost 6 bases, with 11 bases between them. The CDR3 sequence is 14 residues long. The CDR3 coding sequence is TGTGCCAGCAGCTTAATGGGGGGTCGTCAGCCCCAGCATTTT. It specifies CASSLMGGRQPQHF.

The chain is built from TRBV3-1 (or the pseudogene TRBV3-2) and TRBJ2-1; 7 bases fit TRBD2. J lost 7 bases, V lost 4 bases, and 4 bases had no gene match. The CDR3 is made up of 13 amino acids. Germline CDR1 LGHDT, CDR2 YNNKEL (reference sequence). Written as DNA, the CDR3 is TGTGCCAGCAGCCCGTCCGGGGGGAATGAGCAGTTCTTC. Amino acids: CASSPSGGNEQFF.

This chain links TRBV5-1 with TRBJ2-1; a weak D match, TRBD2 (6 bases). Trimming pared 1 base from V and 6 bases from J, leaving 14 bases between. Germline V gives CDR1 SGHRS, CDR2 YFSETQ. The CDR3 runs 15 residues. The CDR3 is CASSLSTGTLNEQFF. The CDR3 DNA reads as TGCGCCAGCAGCTTGTCCACCGGGACTCTCAATGAGCAGTTCTTC.

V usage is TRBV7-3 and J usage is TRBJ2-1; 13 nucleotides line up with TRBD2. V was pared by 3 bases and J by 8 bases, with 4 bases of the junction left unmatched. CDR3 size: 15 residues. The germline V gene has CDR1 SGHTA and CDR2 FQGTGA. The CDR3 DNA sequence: TGTGCCAGCAGCTTGGGACTAGCGGGAATCGATGAGCAGTTCTTC. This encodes CASSLGLAGIDEQFF.

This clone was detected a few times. CDR3 amino acids: CSVLDRGLDQPQHF. CDR3 bases: TGCAGCGTTCTAGACAGGGGGTTGGATCAGCCCCAGCATTTT. This rearrangement joins TRBV29-1 to TRBJ1-5, with 9 bases matching TRBD1. In germline, CDR1 is SQVTM, CDR2 ANQGSEA. This CDR3 comprises 14 residues. V lost 5 bases to trimming and J lost 5 bases; unmatched junction nucleotides: 7.

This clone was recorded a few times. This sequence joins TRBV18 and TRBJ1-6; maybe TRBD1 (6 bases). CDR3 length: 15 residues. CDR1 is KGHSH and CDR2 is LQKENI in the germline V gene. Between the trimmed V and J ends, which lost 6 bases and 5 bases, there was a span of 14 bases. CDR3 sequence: CASSLGTNHNSPLHF. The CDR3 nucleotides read TGTGCCAGCTCCCTCGGGACAAACCATAATTCACCCCTCCACTTT.

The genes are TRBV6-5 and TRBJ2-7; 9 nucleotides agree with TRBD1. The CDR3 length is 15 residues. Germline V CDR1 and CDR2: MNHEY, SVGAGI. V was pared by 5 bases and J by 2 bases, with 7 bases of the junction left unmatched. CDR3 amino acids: CASSHTGQGTYEQYF. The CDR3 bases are TGTGCCAGCAGTCATACTGGACAGGGGACCTACGAGCAGTACTTC.

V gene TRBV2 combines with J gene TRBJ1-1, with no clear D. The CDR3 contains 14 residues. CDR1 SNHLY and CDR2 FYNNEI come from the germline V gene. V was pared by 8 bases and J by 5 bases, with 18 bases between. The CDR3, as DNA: TGTGCCAGCGTTCGGGGAATGCGGAATACTGAAGCTTTCTTT. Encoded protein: CASVRGMRNTEAFF.

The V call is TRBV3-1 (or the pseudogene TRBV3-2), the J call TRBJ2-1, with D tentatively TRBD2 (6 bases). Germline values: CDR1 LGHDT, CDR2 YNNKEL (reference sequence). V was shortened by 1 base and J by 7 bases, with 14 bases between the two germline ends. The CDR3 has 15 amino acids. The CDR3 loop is CASSQGGGPRNEQFF. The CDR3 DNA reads TGTGCCAGCAGCCAAGGTGGAGGGCCGAGGAATGAGCAGTTCTTC.

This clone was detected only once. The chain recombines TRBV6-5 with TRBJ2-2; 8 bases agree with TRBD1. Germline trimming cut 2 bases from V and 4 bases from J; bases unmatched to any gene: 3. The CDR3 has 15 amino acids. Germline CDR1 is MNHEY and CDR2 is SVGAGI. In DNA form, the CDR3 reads TGTGCCAGCAGTTACCTGGACAGGGTCACCGGGGAGCTGTTTTTT. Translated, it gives CASSYLDRVTGELFF.

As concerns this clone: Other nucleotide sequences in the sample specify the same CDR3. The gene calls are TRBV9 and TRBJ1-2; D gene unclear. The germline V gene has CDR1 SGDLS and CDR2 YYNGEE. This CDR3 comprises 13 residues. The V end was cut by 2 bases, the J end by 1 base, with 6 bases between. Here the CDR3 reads CASSVGGNYGYTF. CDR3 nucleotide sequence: TGTGCCAGCAGCGTTGGCGGTAACTATGGCTACACCTTC.

The CDR3 DNA reads TGTGCCAGCAGTCTCATATCTTTCACAGGGGTTAGGCAGCCCCAGCATTTT. Translating gives CASSLISFTGVRQPQHF. The chain has TRBV6-4 and TRBJ1-5; 7 nucleotides match TRBD1. Germline V gives CDR1 MRHNA, CDR2 SNTAGT. The CDR3 spans 17 residues. Trimming removed 5 bases from V and 7 bases from J; junction bases left unmatched: 17.

CDR3 loop: CASVDTSGTDTQYF. CDR3 sequence (DNA): TGCGCCAGCGTTGACACTTCAGGGACAGATACGCAGTATTTT. V usage is TRBV5-1 and J usage is TRBJ2-3, with D tentatively TRBD1 (5 bases). Germline assignment: CDR1 SGHRS and CDR2 YFSETQ. The CDR3 contains 14 residues. V was clipped by 7 bases and J by 3 bases, with 15 bases between them.

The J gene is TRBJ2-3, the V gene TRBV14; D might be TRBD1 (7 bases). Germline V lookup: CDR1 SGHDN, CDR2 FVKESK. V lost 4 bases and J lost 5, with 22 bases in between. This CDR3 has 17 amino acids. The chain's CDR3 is CASSPPRGTVAVDTQYF. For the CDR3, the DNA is TGTGCCAGCAGCCCGCCCCGGGGGACAGTTGCAGTAGATACGCAGTATTTT.

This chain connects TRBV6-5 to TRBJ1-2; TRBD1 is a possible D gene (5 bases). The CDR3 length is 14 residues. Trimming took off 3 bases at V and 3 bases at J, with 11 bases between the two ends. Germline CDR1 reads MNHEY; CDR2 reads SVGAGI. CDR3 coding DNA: TGTGCCAGCAGTTATTCGGACACATACTATGGCTACACCTTC. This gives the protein CASSYSDTYYGYTF.

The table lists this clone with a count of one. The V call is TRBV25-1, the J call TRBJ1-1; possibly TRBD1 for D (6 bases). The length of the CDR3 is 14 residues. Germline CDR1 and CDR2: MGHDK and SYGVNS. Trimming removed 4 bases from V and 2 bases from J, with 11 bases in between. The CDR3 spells CASSAQGRNTEAFF. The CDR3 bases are TGTGCCAGCAGTGCACAGGGTAGAAACACTGAAGCTTTCTTT.

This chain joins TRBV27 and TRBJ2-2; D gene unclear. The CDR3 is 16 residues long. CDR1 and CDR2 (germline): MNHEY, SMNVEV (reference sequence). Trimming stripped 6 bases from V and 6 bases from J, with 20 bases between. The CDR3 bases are TGTGCCAGCAGCGTTCTTTTTACTACAAGTCCCGGGGAGCTGTTTTTT. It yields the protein CASSVLFTTSPGELFF.